This TCR beta chain was documented in a study of cytomegalovirus exposure and HLA in healthy donors (dated by TCRdb to the late 2010s). Describing the broader study: The 500 to 700 repertoires of the first cohort and the roughly 110 validation repertoires were produced on the same platform, according to a later analysis. The study aimed to test whether cataloging public T cell receptors could reveal signatures of past pathogen exposure. In addition to the first cohort of approximately 670 subjects, a separate validation cohort of 100 to 150 different subjects was used. The study combined high-throughput TCR immunosequencing, statistical association of individual TCRs with disease status, and machine learning to predict cytomegalovirus infection status.

Separate from the approximately 670-subject first cohort, the validation cohort of more than 90 subjects was the group to which the donors belonged. Taken from cysteine to phenylalanine, the CDR3 has 14 residues. The sequence is cut down to CDR3 DNA, 42 bases in frame from base 1. The germline V gene supplies CDR1 SGHTA and CDR2 FQGNSA. Germline trimming amounts to 5 bases on V and 3 bases on J, with 4 as the count of junction bases outside the gene matches. Overall results and qualifications from the work: The study listed approximately 150 TCR beta chains as associated with cytomegalovirus. Three of the identified cytomegalovirus-associated TCR beta chains were confirmed in vitro to be specific for cytomegalovirus antigens. Subsequent analysis determined that TCRs grouped into clusters in the first cohort also showed a tendency toward co-occurrence across the 120 validation repertoires, and approximately 94% of cluster scores exceeded 0. While some public TCRs were present in many individuals, most TCR sequences turned up only very rarely across donors. In both the original and validation cohorts, the classifier was reported to diagnose cytomegalovirus status with high specificity and sensitivity. The validation cohort had no HLA typing available for a later analysis, so co-occurrence within that cohort was assessed over all 120 or so repertoires. The authors suggested that the approach could potentially be generalized to other disease states and immunological phenotypes.

Details on this clone: Its antigen is unknown. No clone much larger than this one lies a single base away; base qualities are absent.

Libraries were built with the immunoSEQ multiplex PCR assay. The paper's processing steps were these. A statistical classification framework was built for diagnosing cytomegalovirus status from the catalog of TCR beta chain sequences. The table comes from immuneACCESS by way of TCRdb, which keeps in-frame sequences with V and J called. Part of the clones is missing from these tables; in studies checked, under half for an unresolved V gene and the rest for unknown reasons. That table gives V, J and clone size, and the DNA gave D and trimming. Counted in this sample were more than 200,000 clones; around 90% of them appeared once. The top ten constitute 3.1% of the sample.

The specimen sequenced was PBMCs. The sequence was obtained from a woman in her thirties in good health and CMV-seronegative. The V and J segments used are TRBV7-2 and TRBJ2-1; 7 bases in the middle match TRBD1. The sequenced DNA: TGTGCCAGCAGCGGACAGGAAAACTACAATGAGCAGTTCTTC. Its protein reads: CASSGQENYNEQFF. The entire variable domain, with the stretches around the CDR3 drawn from the reference TRBV7-2 and TRBJ2-1 proteins, is GAGVSQSPSNKVTEKGKDVELRCDPISGHTALYWYRQSLGQGLEFLIYFQGNSAPDKSGLPSDRFSAERTGGSVSTLTIQRTQQEDSAVYLCASSGQENYNEQFFGPGTRLTVL.